The TCR beta chain under discussion was sequenced for a study of radiation and T cells in renal cell carcinoma (TCRdb year 2020). For the study in its entirety: In total, 50 to 60 samples, comprising around 25 tumors and approximately 27 peripheral blood samples, were subjected to TCR beta sequencing. A total of 3.5 million to 4.5 million unique CDR3 nucleotide sequences, encoding 2.5 million to 3 million unique CDR3 amino acid sequences, were found across all 50 or so samples. The paper as a whole reports these results and caveats: Compared with control tumors, irradiated tumors had a greater number of dominant CDR3 motifs, and these motifs made up a bigger portion of the repertoire. No pretreatment tumor biopsies were available, so the baseline intratumoral presence of clonotypes could not be determined. Intratumoral heterogeneity went uncaptured because the only tumor material available was small regions of 0.95 to 1 g. With a single-armed trial design, the study had no way to address how radiation dose or scheduling affects the TCR repertoire. Higher TCR clonality was observed in irradiated tumors than in controls, with an average of roughly 50% of the repertoire accounted for by the top 100 clonotypes, compared with 43% in nephrectomy-only tumors. Top tumor clonotypes rose in blood from baseline to 2 weeks post-radiation, then contracted by 4 weeks, suggesting transient expansion of tumor-resident clones.

TCR beta libraries were generated from genomic DNA with the immunoSEQ kit, following the manufacturer's recommendations. To prepare libraries, a first multiplex PCR with proprietary primers was run, followed by a second PCR that added unique barcodes, and a bead cleanup was done after each round. Each sample batch included a kit-provided positive control reaction and a negative control reaction. The final libraries were assessed on an Agilent 4200 TapeStation D1000 ScreenTape, pooled by volume, and quantified by qPCR. Sequencing ran on an Illumina NextSeq500 with a MidOutput 150-cycle cartridge, using 156 Read1 and 15 Index1 cycles with kit custom primers. The pooled library was loaded at roughly 0.98 pM with a roughly 20% PhiX control spike-in. The study's own analysis went as follows. The vendor-processed data were analyzed in R, and a clonotype was defined as all T cells that share the same CDR3 nucleotide sequence. In the clone abundance analyses, frequencies in each sample were normalized to that sample's 10,000 most abundant clones. Public T cell clones, which averaged fewer than five per sample, were excluded before analysis. Dominant motif analysis used ImmunoMap with the PAM10 matrix, gap penalty 30 and homology threshold 0.3; motifs with cumulative frequency at least 0.01 counted as dominant. An abundance difference of at least 32-fold between compartments was the criterion for calling clonotypes tumor-enriched or baseline blood-enriched. Tumor-blood repertoire similarity was measured with the Baroni-Urbani and Buser coefficient, and group comparisons used two-tailed Wilcoxon tests in R. The immuneACCESS repertoire file appears here via TCRdb, limited to in-frame rearrangements. These files lack a portion of the clones; in checked studies, under half of the deficit traces to unresolved V genes, and the cause of the others is not known. V and J calls plus clone size are reproduced from that table; the DNA served to infer D and trimming. The sample table lists under 20,000 clones, under 70% of them with a count of one. Roughly 26% of the sample goes to the ten largest clones.

Points on this clone: The target of this receptor is not known. No base-level quality is on record; no much larger clone is a single base apart.

The meaning of the sample's time point label: tumor resected at nephrectomy. Reading the label with the study, this specimen's treatment or condition is: 15 Gy SBRT to primary tumor, nephrectomy 4 weeks later. Samples were obtained from a clinical trial, in which 15 Gy stereotactic body radiation therapy was delivered to primary renal cell carcinomas and nephrectomy was performed 4 weeks later. Every patient had renal cell carcinoma of clear cell pathology. Tumors were dissociated mechanically, digested with collagenase/hyaluronidase at 37 degrees C, processed in gentleMACS C tubes, and stored in liquid nitrogen. The QIAamp DNA Blood Mini Kit (Qiagen) was used to prepare genomic DNA for TCR sequencing. Only samples passing all quality control checks were included in the analyses. According to the germline V gene, CDR1 reads SGHDN and CDR2 reads FVKESK. Relative to germline, V is 0 bases shorter and J is 8 bases shorter, with 13 bases between their ends. Taken from cysteine to phenylalanine, the CDR3 has 15 residues. Left in the record is the CDR3 DNA by itself, 45 bases read in frame from the first base.

The clonotype originates from a woman in her seventies with renal cell carcinoma. The chain couples TRBV14 to TRBJ1-4; no D gene can be assigned with confidence. Sequenced material: tumor tissue, taken from a patient whose treatment included radiotherapy and nephrectomy. The CDR3 amino acid sequence is: CASSQDHGFYEKLFF. The DNA sequence follows: TGTGCCAGCAGCCAAGATCACGGGTTCTACGAAAAACTGTTTTTT.